Shown below are 26 T cell receptor beta chains from a single sample sequenced in a study of identifying expanded T cells in peripheral blood. The method was immunoSEQ multiplex PCR; TCRdb's version includes in-frame clones alone and lacks a portion of them. This table holds approximately 83,000 clones, approximately 84% found once. The sequencing sample was made of blood. These receptor sequences come from a person between 18 and 75 years old in good health.

The CDR3 nucleotides read TGTGCCAGCGGAATCTCCGCCCAGGGATACGAGCAGTACTTC. It codes for CASGISAQGYEQYF. The chain carries TRBV7-2 and TRBJ2-7; tentative D call: TRBD1 (5 bases). The length of the CDR3 is 14 residues. Looked up from germline, CDR1 is SGHTA and CDR2 is FQGNSA. With 8 bases removed from V and 4 bases from J, the gap between germline ends came to 18 bases.

The V and J genes are TRBV9 and TRBJ2-5; D perhaps matches TRBD2 (6 bases). The J call may be incorrect, as the DNA end agrees better with TRBJ2-7. This CDR3 spans 14 amino acids. The germline gives CDR1 SGDLS, CDR2 YYNGEE. The CDR3 DNA reads TGTGCCAGCAGCAACCAGGCGGGGTCCTACGAGCAGTACTTC. Amino acids: CASSNQAGSYEQYF.

This rearrangement joins TRBV18 to TRBJ1-1; D is undetermined. CDR3 length equals 17 residues. Deletions cut 2 bases from V and 0 bases from J, with 16 bases between. Germline lookup yields CDR1 KGHSH and CDR2 LQKENI. The CDR3 DNA follows: TGTGCCAGCTCACCATTCGAAGAGCTACCCGTGAACACTGAAGCTTTCTTT. Protein sequence: CASSPFEELPVNTEAFF.

As regards this clone: The junction shows a germline mismatch at one end, possibly a read error. The J gene is TRBJ1-1, the V gene TRBV4-3; no definite D call. The CDR3 is 14 residues long. Per the germline V gene, CDR1 is LGHNA and CDR2 is YSLEER. For the CDR3, the DNA is TGCGCCAGCAGCCAGGAAATGCGGACCCCCGAAGTGATCTTT. It is translated as CASSQEMRTPEVIF.

In nucleotides, the CDR3 is TGTGCCATCAGTGAGCAGGGCAGGAACACTGAAGCTTTCTTT. It translates to CAISEQGRNTEAFF. The chain has TRBV10-3 and TRBJ1-1; tentatively, D is TRBD1 (5 bases). Germline assignment: CDR1 ENHRY and CDR2 SYGVKD. V lost 2 bases to trimming and J lost 1 base, with 8 bases between them. CDR3 size: 14 residues.

The count of this clone is one. V usage is TRBV7-8 and J usage is TRBJ1-2, with D uncertain. Trimming cost V 2 bases and J 3 bases, with 19 bases left between them. CDR1 is SGHVS and CDR2 is FQNEAQ in the germline V gene. CDR3 length equals 17 residues. CDR3 in DNA: TGTGCCAGCAGCTTAAATCGGGCGGGTGGGGTGGACTATGGCTACACCTTC. Protein: CASSLNRAGGVDYGYTF.

The rearrangement uses TRBV5-1 and TRBJ2-2; D is ambiguous. There are 15 residues in the CDR3. V was pared by 6 bases and J by 6 bases, with 18 bases between. CDR1 and CDR2 (germline): SGHRS, YFSETQ. The CDR3, as DNA: TGCGCCAGCACTTACGACACAGCTTTGTCCGGGGAGCTGTTTTTT. It specifies CASTYDTALSGELFF. Supplemented by reference TRBV5-1 and TRBJ2-2, the full variable domain reads KAGVTQTPRYLIKTRGQQVTLSCSPISGHRSVSWYQQTPGQGLQFLFEYFSETQRNKGNFPGRFSGRQFSNSRSEMNVSTLELGDSALYLCASTYDTALSGELFFGEGSRLTVL.

This chain links TRBV7-2 with TRBJ1-1; perhaps TRBD1 as D (6 bases). The CDR3 length is 16 residues. Germline-derived CDR1 and CDR2 are SGHTA and FQGNSA. With 5 bases removed from V and 0 bases from J, the gap between germline ends came to 16 bases. The CDR3 is CASSRTYRVMNTEAFF. CDR3 sequence (DNA): TGTGCCAGCAGCCGCACCTACAGGGTTATGAACACTGAAGCTTTCTTT. Combining the CDR3 with reference TRBV7-2 and TRBJ1-1 gives the whole variable domain GAGVSQSPSNKVTEKGKDVELRCDPISGHTALYWYRQSLGQGLEFLIYFQGNSAPDKSGLPSDRFSAERTGGSVSTLTIQRTQQEDSAVYLCASSRTYRVMNTEAFFGQGTRLTVV.

This clone was recorded once. The chain uses TRBV19 and TRBJ2-7, with 8 bases matching TRBD1. This CDR3 comprises 14 residues. V was clipped by 5 bases and J by 6 bases; unmatched bases: 9. The germline V gene encodes CDR1 LNHDA and CDR2 SQIVND (reference sequence). CDR3 coding DNA: TGTGCCAGTAGTTCCAGACAGGGGAGTGGCGAGCAGTACTTC. It translates to CASSSRQGSGEQYF.

This clone rates as medium-sized. The rearrangement joins TRBV6-6 to TRBJ1-2; 9 bases fit TRBD1. The CDR3 sequence is 15 residues long. Germline V gene lookup returns CDR1 MNHNY and CDR2 SVGAGI (reference sequence). The V gene end was trimmed by 2 bases and the J gene end by 4 bases; junction bases not matched to a gene: 5. CDR3 amino acids: CASSYDGTGSYGYTF. CDR3 sequence (DNA): TGTGCCAGCAGTTACGACGGGACAGGGAGCTATGGCTACACCTTC.

CDR3 sequence reads: CASSFAGDRTQYF. In nucleotides, the CDR3 is TGTGCCAGCAGCTTTGCCGGTGATCGGACCCAGTACTTC. This chain uses TRBV7-2 with TRBJ2-5; D unresolved. In germline, CDR1 is SGHTA, CDR2 FQGNSA. V shed 3 bases and J shed 7 bases, with 12 bases lying between them. The CDR3 is 13 amino acids. The full variable domain, rest sourced from reference TRBV7-2 and TRBJ2-5, is GAGVSQSPSNKVTEKGKDVELRCDPISGHTALYWYRQSLGQGLEFLIYFQGNSAPDKSGLPSDRFSAERTGGSVSTLTIQRTQQEDSAVYLCASSFAGDRTQYFGPGTRLLVL.

The chain has TRBV14 and TRBJ2-7; 10 positions match TRBD1. This CDR3 region has 14 residues. Germline V lookup: CDR1 SGHDN, CDR2 FVKESK. Trimming took 2 bases from V and 6 from J; bases not matched to a gene: 4. The CDR3 loop reads CASSQTGTGAEQYF. Here the CDR3 DNA reads TGTGCCAGCAGCCAAACAGGGACAGGGGCCGAGCAGTACTTC.

The V and J genes are TRBV7-2 and TRBJ2-3, with a weak D call TRBD2 (5 bases). Germline assignment: CDR1 SGHTA and CDR2 FQGNSA. This CDR3 spans 14 amino acids. The germline V and J ends were trimmed by 11 bases and 4 bases, with 19 bases remaining between them. The CDR3: CALSGKSGSDTQYF. CDR3 nucleotide sequence: TGTGCCTTGAGCGGTAAATCGGGATCAGATACGCAGTATTTT.

This chain joins TRBV19 and TRBJ2-5, with TRBD1 matching over 7 bases. Germline CDR1 reads LNHDA; CDR2 reads SQIVND (reference sequence). The CDR3 sequence is 14 residues long. The ends lost 3 bases at V and 6 bases at J; junction bases unmatched: 7. CDR3 coding DNA: TGTGCCAGTAGTATCTCAGGGGGAAGGCAGACCCAGTACTTC. This encodes CASSISGGRQTQYF.

J is TRBJ1-2 and V is TRBV5-6; TRBD1 is a possible D gene (5 bases). From germline, CDR1 is SGHDT and CDR2 YYEEEE. V gave up 4 bases and J gave up 12 bases, with 16 bases separating them. The CDR3 extends over 12 amino acids. CDR3 protein: CASSRSIGGNTF. The CDR3 DNA sequence: TGTGCCAGCAGCCGCTCTATCGGGGGGAACACCTTC.

V gene TRBV19 combines with J gene TRBJ1-1, with D possibly TRBD1 on 5 matching bases. V was clipped by 7 bases and J by 0 bases, with 12 bases between them. The CDR3 has 14 residues. Germline V gene lookup returns CDR1 LNHDA and CDR2 SQIVND (reference sequence). The CDR3 bases are TGTGCCAGTACGCCCGGGACGGTGAACACTGAAGCTTTCTTT. Protein: CASTPGTVNTEAFF.

The rearrangement links TRBV5-1 to TRBJ2-7; a weak D match, TRBD2 (6 bases). The CDR3 covers 14 residues. Germline assignment: CDR1 SGHRS and CDR2 YFSETQ. The ends were cut back, 4 bases at V and 3 bases at J, with 14 bases in the middle. The CDR3 region has the DNA TGCGCCAGCAGCCCAACCCAAGCGGGCTACGAGCAGTACTTC. As protein: CASSPTQAGYEQYF.

Points on this clone: The same CDR3 can be traced to other DNA sequences in this sample. The J gene is TRBJ2-3, the V gene TRBV18; D remains unclear. The CDR3 length is 12 residues. Germline V CDR1 and CDR2: KGHSH, LQKENI. Between the trimmed V and J ends, which lost 6 bases and 3 bases, there was a span of 7 bases. CDR3 region: CASSPTTDTQYF. CDR3 nucleotide sequence: TGTGCCAGCTCTCCGACTACAGATACGCAGTATTTT.

V gene TRBV7-9 combines with J gene TRBJ2-5; D call uncertain. CDR1 and CDR2 from the germline V gene are SEHNR and FQNEAQ (reference sequence). Trimming removed 3 bases at V and 0 bases at J, with 11 bases between. This CDR3 has 15 residues. CDR3 in amino acids: CASSLSAPYQETQYF. The CDR3 DNA reads TGTGCCAGCAGCTTGTCAGCCCCGTACCAAGAGACCCAGTACTTC.

The CDR3 is CASSPGRTEFSPLYF. In DNA, the CDR3 is TGCGCCAGCAGCCCGGGCAGGACGGAGTTCTCTCCCTTATATTTT. The V gene is TRBV5-1, the J gene TRBJ1-3; D ambiguous. The CDR3 is 15 amino acids. Germline loops: CDR1 SGHRS, CDR2 YFSETQ. V gave up 4 bases and J gave up 14 bases, with 25 bases separating them.

The rearrangement links TRBV9 to TRBJ1-3, with a weak D call TRBD1 (5 bases). The CDR3 consists of 16 residues. Germline CDR1 is SGDLS and CDR2 is YYNGEE. V lost 4 bases, J lost 0 bases, and 14 bases lay in between. CDR3 nucleotides: TGTGCCAGCAGCCCTTCTCGGAGGGGCTCTGGAAACACCATATATTTT. It is translated as CASSPSRRGSGNTIYF.

V and J are TRBV5-6 and TRBJ2-7; D perhaps matches TRBD2 (6 bases). Germline CDR1 SGHDT, CDR2 YYEEEE. The CDR3 loop spans 14 amino acids. Trimming pared 4 bases from V and 3 bases from J, leaving 14 bases between. The chain's CDR3 is CASSLNRGGYEQYF. As DNA, the CDR3 is TGTGCCAGCAGCCTTAACCGGGGAGGCTACGAGCAGTACTTC.

The V and J genes are TRBV29-1 and TRBJ2-1; 8 positions match TRBD1. This CDR3 is 15 amino acids long. V lost 0 bases to trimming and J lost 6 bases; unmatched junction nucleotides: 7. Germline V CDR1 and CDR2: SQVTM, ANQGSEA. The CDR3 loop is CSVEELTGVRNEQFF. In nucleotides, the CDR3 is TGCAGCGTTGAAGAGTTGACAGGGGTCCGCAATGAGCAGTTCTTC.

The rearrangement joins TRBV30 to TRBJ1-5; no clear D gene. V gave up 2 bases and J gave up 5 bases, with 10 bases separating them. Germline V lookup: CDR1 GTSNPN, CDR2 SVGIG (reference sequence). The CDR3 totals 13 residues. The CDR3 DNA reads TGTGCCTGGAGTTTGTCAGGCTATCAGCCCCAGCATTTT. This encodes CAWSLSGYQPQHF. Together with reference TRBV30 and TRBJ1-5, the CDR3 gives the full variable domain: SQTIHQWPATLVQPVGSPLSLECTVEGTSNPNLYWYRQAAGRGLQLLFYSVGIGQISSEVPQNLSASRPQDRQFILSSKKLLLSDSGFYLCAWSLSGYQPQHFGDGTRLSIL.

The chain employs TRBV7-6 and TRBJ2-7, with 14 bases lining up with TRBD2. J gave up 4 bases and V 1 base, and 6 bases lay outside the gene matches. Germline V gene data show CDR1 as SGHVS and CDR2 as FNYEAQ. The CDR3 extends over 17 amino acids. CDR3 protein: CASSLVSGTSGGYEQYF. As DNA, the CDR3 is TGTGCCAGCAGCTTAGTGTCCGGGACTAGCGGGGGTTACGAGCAGTACTTC.

This chain joins TRBV7-2 and TRBJ2-5; unclear D gene. The CDR3 has 14 amino acids. Looked up from germline, CDR1 is SGHTA and CDR2 is FQGNSA. Trimming stripped 5 bases from V and 5 bases from J, with 15 bases between. Written as DNA, the CDR3 is TGTGCCAGCAGCCCCACCCCAAAAGGGGAGACCCAGTACTTC. The encoded protein is CASSPTPKGETQYF.